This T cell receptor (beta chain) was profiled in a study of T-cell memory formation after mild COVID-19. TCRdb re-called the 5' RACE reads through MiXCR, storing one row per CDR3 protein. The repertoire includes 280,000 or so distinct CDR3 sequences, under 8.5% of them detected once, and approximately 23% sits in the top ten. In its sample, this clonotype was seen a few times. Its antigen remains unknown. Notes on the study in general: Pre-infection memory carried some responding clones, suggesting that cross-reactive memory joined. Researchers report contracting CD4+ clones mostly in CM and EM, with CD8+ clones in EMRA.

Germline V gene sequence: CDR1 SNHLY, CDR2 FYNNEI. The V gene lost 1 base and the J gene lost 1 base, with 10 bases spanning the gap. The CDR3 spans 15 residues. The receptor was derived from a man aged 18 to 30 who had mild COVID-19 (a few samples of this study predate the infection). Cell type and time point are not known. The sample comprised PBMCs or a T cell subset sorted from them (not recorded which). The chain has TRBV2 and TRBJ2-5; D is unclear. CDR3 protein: CASSEGAVVQETQYF. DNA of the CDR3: TGTGCCAGCAGTGAAGGTGCGGTCGTCCAAGAGACCCAGTACTTC.